These 30 T cell receptor beta chains originate from one sample sequenced in a study of early T cells in non-severe SARS-CoV-2 infection. TCRdb re-called the 5' RACE reads through MiXCR, storing one row per CDR3 protein. The data hold about 84,000 distinct CDR3 sequences, with over 10% observed a single time. Sequencing was performed on whole blood. The source is an adult who was a healthcare worker with PCR-confirmed SARS-CoV-2 infection or an uninfected control (not recorded which).

CDR3 residues: CASSESRTGANVLTF. The DNA for the CDR3 is TGCGCCAGCAGTGAGTCCCGGACTGGGGCCAACGTCCTGACTTTC. This chain connects TRBV10-1 to TRBJ2-6; D remains ambiguous. Per germline, CDR1 WNHNN and CDR2 SYGVQD (reference sequence). With 0 bases removed from V and 2 bases from J, the gap between germline ends came to 5 bases. This CDR3 has 15 residues.

This chain uses TRBV7-3 with TRBJ2-3; D may be TRBD1 (5 bases). The V gene lost 3 bases and the J gene lost 1 base, with 8 bases spanning the gap. CDR3 length: 14 residues. Germline V gives CDR1 SGHTA, CDR2 FQGTGA. CDR3 nucleotide sequence: TGTGCCAGCAGCTTGGGCAGGGGCACAGATACGCAGTATTTT. It is translated as CASSLGRGTDTQYF.

Points on this clonotype: A read error may explain this, as a much larger clone is one base away. The chain joins TRBV12-3 or TRBV12-4 to TRBJ2-4, with D perhaps matching TRBD1 (5 bases). This CDR3 has 14 amino acids. The CDR3: CASGLGEAKNIQYF. CDR3 nucleotides: TGTGCCAGCGGTTTAGGGGAAGCCAAAAACATTCAGTACTTC.

This clonotype was seen a handful of times. This chain uses TRBV18 with TRBJ1-1, with a possible D match to TRBD1 (6 bases). The CDR3 totals 15 residues. CDR1 is KGHSH and CDR2 is LQKENI in the germline V gene. V was shortened by 6 bases and J by 2 bases, with 16 bases between the two germline ends. In DNA form, the CDR3 reads TGTGCCAGCTCCCCAAACACAGGGCCTAACACTGAAGCTTTCTTT. This translates into CASSPNTGPNTEAFF.

Many counts were recorded for this clonotype. The chain joins TRBV19 to TRBJ2-3, with 7 nucleotides matching TRBD2. CDR1 LNHDA and CDR2 SQIVND come from the germline V gene (reference sequence). The V and J ends lost 4 bases and 2 bases, in that order; junction bases with no gene match: 3. The CDR3 runs to 14 residues. CDR3 nucleotide sequence: TGTGCCAGTAGTACGGGGGACTACACAGATACGCAGTATTTT. Translating gives CASSTGDYTDTQYF.

This clonotype was seen a few times. The V and J genes are TRBV6-1 and TRBJ1-2; 9 bases agree with TRBD1. In germline, CDR1 is MNHNS, CDR2 SASEGT. V shed 7 bases and J 3 bases; nucleotides not matched to a gene: 9. The CDR3 consists of 15 residues. Here the CDR3 reads CASIGSRTGDYGYTF. CDR3 in DNA: TGTGCCAGCATAGGATCCCGGACAGGGGACTATGGCTACACCTTC.

V usage is TRBV19 and J usage is TRBJ1-5, with D possibly matching TRBD1 (6 bases). Germline CDR1 reads LNHDA; CDR2 reads SQIVND (reference sequence). V was cut by 6 bases and J by 3 bases, with 12 bases left in between. The CDR3 consists of 14 residues. CDR3 nucleotides: TGTGCCAGTAGATTACAGGGATTCAATCAGCCCCAGCATTTT. Residues: CASRLQGFNQPQHF.

The J gene is TRBJ2-7, the V gene TRBV29-1; D unclear. Trimming removed 5 bases at V and 2 bases at J, with 10 bases between. There are 12 residues in the CDR3. Per germline, CDR1 SQVTM and CDR2 ANQGSEA. CDR3 DNA: TGCAGCGTTATAGTCAAGGCCTACGAGCAGTACTTC. It translates to CSVIVKAYEQYF.

This clonotype has only one observation. CDR3 bases: TGTGCCAGCAGCAAAGCCCAAGAGCAGTACTTC. Its translation is CASSKAQEQYF. This sequence joins TRBV21-1 and TRBJ2-7. TRBV21-1 is deemed a pseudogene. CDR3 length equals 11 residues.

This chain joins TRBV10-2 and TRBJ2-7; D uncertain. Per the germline V gene, CDR1 is WSHSY and CDR2 is SAAADI. Between the trimmed V and J ends, which lost 7 bases and 9 bases, there was a span of 16 bases. CDR3 length: 12 amino acids. The CDR3 loop is CASIRPPERQYF. CDR3 nucleotides: TGCGCCAGCATCCGGCCCCCCGAGAGGCAGTACTTC.

This rearrangement joins TRBV7-2 to TRBJ1-3; 7 bases map to TRBD1. Germline CDR1 SGHTA, CDR2 FQGNSA. The CDR3 is made up of 17 amino acids. V shed 5 bases and J 0 bases; nucleotides not matched to a gene: 10. This chain's CDR3 is CASSTRTGFHSGNTIYF. In DNA, the CDR3 is TGTGCCAGCAGCACCAGGACAGGATTCCACTCTGGAAACACCATATATTTT.

The rearrangement joins TRBV7-3 to TRBJ2-1, with 14 bases lining up with TRBD2. Germline V gene lookup returns CDR1 SGHTA and CDR2 FQGTGA. CDR3 size: 15 residues. The V segment lost 5 bases and the J segment 9 bases; nucleotides outside the gene matches: 6. The CDR3, as DNA: TGTGCCAGCAGCGCGACTAGCGGGAGGGCCCCTGAGCAGTTCTTC. Translating it yields CASSATSGRAPEQFF.

Turning to this clonotype: Possible read error: a much larger clone is one base away. Here the CDR3 omits its conserved ending phenylalanine or tryptophan, so a read error is the likely source. The chain is built from TRBV11-3 and TRBJ2-1, with 7 bases lining up with TRBD1. The CDR3 has 14 residues. The V and J ends lost 5 bases and 4 bases, in that order; junction bases with no gene match: 5. In germline, CDR1 is SGHNT, CDR2 YENEEA. DNA for the CDR3: TGTGCCAGCAGCCCCCAGACAGGGTACAATGAGCAGTTCTCC. Translated, it gives CASSPQTGYNEQFS.

This sequence joins TRBV5-1 and TRBJ2-6, with TRBD2 as a possible D gene (5 bases). Germline V CDR1 and CDR2: SGHRS, YFSETQ. This CDR3 is 17 amino acids long. Trimming took off 4 bases at V and 4 bases at J, with 18 bases between the two ends. The CDR3 is CASSPGLPQEGANVLTF. CDR3 in DNA: TGCGCCAGCAGCCCCGGACTCCCCCAGGAAGGGGCCAACGTCCTGACTTTC.

This clonotype has just a few counts. J is TRBJ2-2 and V is TRBV6-2 or TRBV6-3; D ambiguous. This CDR3 comprises 16 residues. Germline CDR1 reads MNHEY; CDR2 reads SVGEGT. Trimming pared 0 bases from V and 6 bases from J, leaving 14 bases between. This CDR3 reads CASSYSISTSPGELFF. In DNA, the CDR3 is TGTGCCAGCAGTTACTCGATTTCGACGTCCCCCGGGGAGCTGTTTTTT.

This clonotype was counted ten times or more. CDR3 nucleotides: TGTGCCAGCAGCTACCCCCTGGGGGGTTTCTACAATGAGCAGTTCTTC. This encodes CASSYPLGGFYNEQFF. The rearrangement uses TRBV11-2 and TRBJ2-1, with D possibly matching TRBD2 (6 bases). From germline, CDR1 is SGHAT and CDR2 FQNNGV. V was cut by 4 bases and J by 3 bases, with 16 bases left in between. The CDR3 loop spans 16 amino acids.

This clonotype was seen at least ten times. J is TRBJ2-1 and V is TRBV15; 11 bases are a match to TRBD2. Germline loops: CDR1 LNHNV, CDR2 YYDKDF (reference sequence). The CDR3 contains 15 residues. V was pared by 6 bases and J by 7 bases, with 8 bases of the junction left unmatched. CDR3 in DNA: TGTGCCACCAGGGGGGCTAGCGGGAGGATGAATGAGCAGTTCTTC. Translation gives CATRGASGRMNEQFF.

Comment on this clonotype: Possible read error: a much larger clone is one base away. The chain uses TRBV6-5 and TRBJ1-1, with D possibly TRBD1 on 6 matching bases. Germline loops: CDR1 MNHEY, CDR2 SVGAGI. The CDR3 length is 15 residues. V lost 6 bases to trimming and J lost 4 bases, with 18 bases between them. CDR3 in amino acids: CASRLTGTSGTEAFF. The CDR3 region has the DNA TGTGCCAGCAGACTCACTGGGACATCCGGCACTGAAGCTTTCTTT.

The CDR3 region has the DNA TGTGCCAGCAGCGTAGCCGGAGGGGGACAGGGGAGAGGCTACACCTTC. Translation gives CASSVAGGGQGRGYTF. The chain links TRBV9 to TRBJ1-2; the match to TRBD1 covers 10 bases. V trimming: 0 bases; J trimming: 8 bases; junction bases outside the gene matches: 10. This CDR3 contains 16 residues. The germline V gene encodes CDR1 SGDLS and CDR2 YYNGEE.

This clonotype was picked up many times. The chain links TRBV18 to TRBJ2-7; a weak D match, TRBD2 (5 bases). V lost 0 bases and J lost 6, with 24 bases in between. This CDR3 has 18 amino acids. Germline V gives CDR1 KGHSH, CDR2 LQKENI. The CDR3 DNA reads TGTGCCAGCTCACCACCCCGGTCTGGAGACTACCCCAATTCCGAGCAGTACTTC. Translating it yields CASSPPRSGDYPNSEQYF.

This clonotype was picked up many times. V is TRBV20-1 and J is TRBJ2-4, with 8 bases lining up with TRBD2. With V trimmed by 1 base and J by 3 bases, 5 bases remained unmatched. The germline CDR1 and CDR2 sequences are DFQATT and SNEGSKA (reference sequence). This CDR3 region has 15 residues. CDR3 in DNA: TGCAGTGCTAGAGTCCGGGGGGGCGGCAAAAACATTCAGTACTTC. It translates to CSARVRGGGKNIQYF.

This clonotype came up many times. J is TRBJ2-2 and V is TRBV2, with 10 nucleotides matching TRBD2. V gave up 8 bases and J gave up 2 bases; unmatched junction bases: 2. Germline V gene lookup returns CDR1 SNHLY and CDR2 FYNNEI. This CDR3 has 14 amino acids. CDR3 coding DNA: TGTGCCAGCCTAGCGGGGGCCAACACCGGGGAGCTGTTTTTT. Encoded protein: CASLAGANTGELFF.

This clonotype was seen many times. The chain joins TRBV7-2 to TRBJ2-4, with 8 nucleotides matching TRBD2. The V segment lost 6 bases and the J segment 1 base; nucleotides outside the gene matches: 8. This CDR3 region has 16 residues. Germline CDR1 is SGHTA and CDR2 is FQGNSA. CDR3 protein: CASSPSGRVAKNIQYF. In DNA, the CDR3 is TGTGCCAGCAGTCCTTCCGGGAGGGTTGCCAAAAACATTCAGTACTTC.

This clonotype was seen a handful of times. The rearrangement links TRBV30 to TRBJ2-1; D uncertain. This CDR3 is built from 11 residues. V shed 5 bases and J shed 7 bases, with 9 bases lying between them. CDR1 is GTSNPN, CDR2 SVGIG, per germline (reference sequence). The CDR3 reads CAWRERNEQFF. The DNA of the CDR3 is TGTGCCTGGCGCGAGCGAAATGAGCAGTTCTTC.

The chain recombines TRBV3-1 with TRBJ2-1; 9 nucleotides align to TRBD2. The germline CDR1 and CDR2 sequences are LGHDT and YNNKEL (reference sequence). The CDR3 is made up of 15 amino acids. The V gene end was trimmed by 3 bases and the J gene end by 9 bases; junction bases not matched to a gene: 9. The CDR3 loop reads CASSQWREGLGEQFF. DNA for the CDR3: TGTGCCAGCAGCCAGTGGCGGGAGGGTCTAGGTGAGCAGTTCTTC.

This clonotype was recorded many times. The rearrangement joins TRBV2 to TRBJ2-7, with D perhaps matching TRBD1 (5 bases). This CDR3 region has 11 residues. Germline assignment: CDR1 SNHLY and CDR2 FYNNEI. Deletions cut 8 bases from V and 1 base from J, with 6 bases between. CDR3 region: CASGASYEQYF. Here the CDR3 DNA reads TGTGCCAGCGGGGCATCCTACGAGCAGTACTTC.

This clonotype was counted ten times or more. The chain uses TRBV5-1 and TRBJ1-2; the match to TRBD1 covers 7 bases. Losses at the gene ends were 4 bases for V and 1 base for J; bases not matched to a gene: 4. The CDR3 spans 14 residues. The V gene's germline CDR1 is SGHRS and CDR2 YFSETQ. Here the CDR3 reads CASSEGQLNYGYTF. CDR3 bases: TGCGCCAGCAGCGAGGGACAGCTTAACTATGGCTACACCTTC.

This chain connects TRBV5-4 to TRBJ2-3, with TRBD2 matching 11 bases. The germline V gene has CDR1 SGHNT and CDR2 YYREEE (reference sequence). The CDR3 has 15 residues. The V gene end was trimmed by 4 bases and the J gene end by 6 bases; junction bases not matched to a gene: 7. In DNA form, the CDR3 reads TGTGCCAGCAGCAATAATAGCGGGAGGGTGGATACGCAGTATTTT. This sequence encodes CASSNNSGRVDTQYF.

In this sample, this clonotype turned up once. The chain employs TRBV5-1 and TRBJ1-1; the D is unclear. Germline CDR1 SGHRS, CDR2 YFSETQ. The CDR3 contains 15 residues. V was shortened by 4 bases and J by 1 base, with 14 bases between the two germline ends. CDR3 in amino acids: CASSLETVTNTEAFF. CDR3 nucleotides: TGCGCCAGCAGCCTGGAAACAGTTACGAACACTGAAGCTTTCTTT.

The chain combines TRBV27 with TRBJ1-1; D is undetermined. Trimming left V 6 bases short and J 1 base short, with 9 bases between. Germline assignment: CDR1 MNHEY and CDR2 SMNVEV (reference sequence). The CDR3 has 13 residues. Written as DNA, the CDR3 is TGTGCCAGCAGGAGCAGCCAGAACACTGAAGCTTTCTTT. As protein: CASRSSQNTEAFF.